Below are 2 T cell receptor beta chains sequenced from a single sample in a study of vaccination and CD4 T cells after COVID-19. No antigen has been assigned to these receptors. Sequenced with the Oncomine TCR Beta short-read assay was DNA taken from cultured CD4+ T cells. MiXCR, applied by TCRdb to the PCR reads, yields one record per CDR3 protein. The table includes approximately 13,000 distinct CDR3 sequences, roughly 36% detected once. The treatment: approximately nine-day PBMC culture with coronavirus spike peptide pools or control peptides (ViraFEST assay). Material: cultured CD4+ T cells from blood. These receptors came from a human donor with COVID-19.

The chain joins TRBV10-2 to TRBJ2-5; D unresolved. The CDR3 contains 14 residues. Germline values: CDR1 WSHSY, CDR2 SAAADI. V dropped 4 bases and J dropped 7 bases, with 16 bases sitting between them. CDR3 amino acids: CASSGLSNKGTQYF. In DNA form, the CDR3 reads TGCGCCAGCAGTGGACTCTCAAACAAAGGGACCCAGTACTTC.

J is TRBJ2-7 and V is TRBV20-1; D could derive from TRBD1 or TRBD2 (5 bases each). Germline assignment: CDR1 DFQATT and CDR2 SNEGSKA (reference sequence). V shed 6 bases and J shed 6 bases, with 18 bases lying between them. The CDR3 runs to 13 residues. This CDR3 reads CSATTGTAGEQYF. Written as DNA, the CDR3 is TGCAGTGCAACAACCGGGACCGCGGGCGAGCAGTACTTC.